This TCR beta chain was sequenced in a study of T cells in Graves' hyperthyroidism and ophthalmopathy. Study-wide findings and caveats: Among clonotypes expanded in thyroid above 0.001, most were also found in blood. Ophthalmopathy prediction by the model preceded onset by a median roughly 6 months. A 13 V-J model separated ophthalmopathy from stable hyperthyroidism.

Amplified TCR beta CDR3 regions came from RNA transcripts. The HTBI primer set served for first-round RT-PCR of the TCR CDR3. TCRdb reprocessed the multiplex PCR reads with MiXCR, giving one entry per CDR3 protein. The sample lists nearly 600,000 distinct CDR3 sequences; approximately 15% were seen once. The diagnostic basis comprised clinical symptoms, serum thyroxine and TRAb, thyroid ultrasound and orbital computed tomography. This clonotype came up many times. The antigen is not known. V was clipped by 5 bases and J by 3 bases, with 15 bases between them. The CDR3 sequence is 15 residues long. CDR1 MNHNS and CDR2 SASEGT come from the germline V gene.

Sequences were obtained from blood. The source is a woman under 30 with Graves' ophthalmopathy. This rearrangement joins TRBV6-1 to TRBJ2-3; D gene unclear. CDR3 in amino acids: CASSPTGLLTDTQYF. In nucleotides, the CDR3 is TGTGCCAGCAGTCCTACGGGCCTATTAACAGATACGCAGTATTTT.